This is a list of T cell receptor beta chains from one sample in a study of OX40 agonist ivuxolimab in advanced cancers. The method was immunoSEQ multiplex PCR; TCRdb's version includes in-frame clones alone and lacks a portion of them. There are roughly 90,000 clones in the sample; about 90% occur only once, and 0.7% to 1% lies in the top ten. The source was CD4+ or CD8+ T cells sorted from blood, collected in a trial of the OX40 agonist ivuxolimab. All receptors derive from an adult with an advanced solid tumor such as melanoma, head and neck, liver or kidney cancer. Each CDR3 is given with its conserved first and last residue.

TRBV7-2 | CASSLAVRASSGNTIYF
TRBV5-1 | CASSLGQGMTGELFF
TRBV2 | CASSLSGGDTGELFF
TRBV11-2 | CASTLEARASYNEQFF
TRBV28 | CASSLTGFNQPQHF
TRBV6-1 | CASRRQVLDYEQYF
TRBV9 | CASSVERVSYEQYF
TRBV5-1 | CASSLRSTEPDTVYEQYF
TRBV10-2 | CASSESRQANYGYTF
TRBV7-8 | CASSLGGLAVSNTGELFF
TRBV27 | CASAPLGGSTDTQYF
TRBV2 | CASSEALRRNQPQHF
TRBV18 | CASSPVQGVETQYF
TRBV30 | CAWNRGRNSPLHF
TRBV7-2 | CASSPRLAGGDEQFF
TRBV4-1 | CASSPPTQQFSHEQFF
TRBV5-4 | CASSLKLAGGPNTGELFF
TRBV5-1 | CASSIRGGTEAFF
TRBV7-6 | CASSLPPWVLFF
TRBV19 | CASSIWAGSAFF
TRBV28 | CASRRYTGEDYGYTF
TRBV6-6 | CASTYSSGSSYNEQFF
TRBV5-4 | CASSGDRGPVKGYTF
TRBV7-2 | CASGGAHNEQFF
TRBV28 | CASSYGTGASPVYEQYF
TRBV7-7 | CASTDGTGGAGTGELFF
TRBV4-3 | CASSQERTGGTDTQYF
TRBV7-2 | CASSFMDQPQHF
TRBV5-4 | CASSLPGQGRLHNYGYTF
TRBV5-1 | CASSLAGDRNYEQYF
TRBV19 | CASKGSSTYNSPLHF
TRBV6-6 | CASSSGGGYGYTF
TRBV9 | CASSVEAGVNEKLFF
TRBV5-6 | CASSLADTQYF
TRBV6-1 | CASSRPQGALTEAFF
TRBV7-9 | CASSLEMGTEAFF
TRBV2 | CASRQGANEKLFF
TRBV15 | CATSRDDSNQPQHF
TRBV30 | CAWSVRPGGDSPLHF
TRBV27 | CASSLSPGGEETQYF
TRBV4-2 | CASSPSVRETQYF
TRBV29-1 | CSVEPSGGRKDTQYF
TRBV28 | CASSAPLGQILATNEKLFF
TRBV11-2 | CASRRGTGVNTEAFF
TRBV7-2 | CASSLEQGFSGELFF
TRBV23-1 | CASSQSTGFVRETQYF